A single sample is the source of the 23 T cell receptor beta chains below, sequenced in a study of cytomegalovirus exposure and HLA in healthy donors (dated by TCRdb to 2017 to 2019). Libraries were built with the immunoSEQ multiplex PCR assay. A mixture of 60 forward primers for TCR Vbeta segments and 13 reverse primers for TCR Jbeta segments was used in the multiplex PCR. Held by TCRdb, this immuneACCESS table contains in-frame sequences only and omits some clones. Under half of the omission traces to an unresolved V gene where checked; the cause of the rest is unknown. The sample table lists 160,000 or so clones, roughly 80% of them with a count of one. Of the sample, 1% falls within the top ten clones. The sequenced material came from PBMCs. The source is a man younger than 40 in good health and CMV-seronegative.

The table lists this clone with a count of one. The V call is TRBV19, the J call TRBJ1-1; the D gene is possibly TRBD1 (6 bases). V was clipped by 6 bases and J by 10 bases, with 21 bases between them. Germline CDR1 is LNHDA and CDR2 is SQIVND (reference sequence). There are 14 residues in the CDR3. This chain's CDR3 is CASSQGMASSGAFF. CDR3 bases: TGTGCCAGTAGCCAGGGGATGGCCAGCTCGGGAGCTTTCTTT.

This clone has more than one count but fewer than ten. The chain joins TRBV2 to TRBJ1-1, with a possible D match to TRBD1 (6 bases). CDR1 SNHLY and CDR2 FYNNEI come from the germline V gene. The V end was cut by 5 bases, the J end by 4 bases, with 14 bases between. There are 14 residues in the CDR3. Here the CDR3 reads CASSQGRVVTEAFF. In DNA, the CDR3 is TGTGCCAGCAGTCAGGGGAGGGTCGTCACTGAAGCTTTCTTT.

This sequence joins TRBV19 and TRBJ2-1; D is possibly TRBD2 (6 bases). The CDR3 totals 15 residues. The ends were cut back, 3 bases at V and 6 bases at J, with 15 bases in the middle. CDR1 and CDR2 from the germline V gene are LNHDA and SQIVND (reference sequence). The CDR3 loop is CASSIMKRAGNEQFF. CDR3 bases: TGTGCCAGTAGTATTATGAAGAGAGCGGGCAATGAGCAGTTCTTC.

This clone was observed once. V is TRBV19 and J is TRBJ1-2, with unresolved D. Trimming stripped 3 bases from V and 4 bases from J, with 6 bases between. The CDR3 spans 12 residues. Per the germline V gene, CDR1 is LNHDA and CDR2 is SQIVND (reference sequence). The CDR3 region is CASSIPSYGYTF. CDR3 DNA: TGTGCCAGTAGTATCCCGTCCTATGGCTACACCTTC. Complete variable domain (other parts from reference TRBV19 and TRBJ1-2): DGGITQSPKYLFRKEGQNVTLSCEQNLNHDAMYWYRQDPGQGLRLIYYSQIVNDFQKGDIAEGYSVSREKKESFPLTVTSAQKNPTAFYLCASSIPSYGYTFGSGTRLTVV.

This clone came up a few times. The chain has TRBV5-1 and TRBJ2-2, with 9 nucleotides matching TRBD1. Germline V gives CDR1 SGHRS, CDR2 YFSETQ. The junction had 10 bases not matched to a gene; V was cut back by 2 bases and J by 5 bases. The CDR3 spans 17 residues. The CDR3 bases are TGCGCCAGCAGCTTAAGGACAGGGGTGTCGAGGACCGGGGAGCTGTTTTTT. Its translation is CASSLRTGVSRTGELFF.

This clone has a single count. The chain carries TRBV6-6 and TRBJ2-7; 8 nucleotides agree with TRBD2. The trim removed 2 bases at V and 6 bases at J, leaving 6 bases unmatched. The germline gives CDR1 MNHNY, CDR2 SVGAGI (reference sequence). The CDR3 sequence is 14 residues long. The CDR3 nucleotides are TGTGCCAGCAGTTACCCCCCGGGGGGGAGCGAGCAGTACTTC. Translation: CASSYPPGGSEQYF.

This clone has just one count. It is unclear where the CDR3 begins or ends on the DNA, so no DNA is shown, and the CDR3 is as TCRdb lists it. The chain has TRBV6-1 and TRBJ1-5; the table's D gene call, TRBD1, was not cross checked with the DNA. CDR1 is MNHNS and CDR2 is SASEGT in the germline V gene. The CDR3 is 14 amino acids long, termini counted. CDR3: CASILGQTNQPQHF.

The chain uses TRBV29-1 and TRBJ2-7, with D tentatively TRBD1 (5 bases). V lost 2 bases, J lost 4 bases, and 15 bases lay in between. Looked up from germline, CDR1 is SQVTM and CDR2 is ANQGSEA. The CDR3 extends over 14 amino acids. The CDR3 spells CSVESFGQGYEQYF. Here the CDR3 DNA reads TGCAGCGTTGAATCATTTGGGCAGGGATACGAGCAGTACTTC.

In DNA, the CDR3 is TGTGCCAGCAGCGTCACAGGAGAGCAGAGCTACAATGAGCAGTTCTTC. Protein: CASSVTGEQSYNEQFF. The genes are TRBV9 and TRBJ2-1; D is possibly TRBD1 (5 bases). The length of the CDR3 is 16 residues. V was trimmed by 2 bases and J by 3 bases, leaving 15 bases between them. Germline CDR1 reads SGDLS; CDR2 reads YYNGEE.

CDR3 coding DNA: TGTGCCAGTAGTACCCGGGACAAAACCATGGGAAACACCATATATTTT. Protein: CASSTRDKTMGNTIYF. The chain couples TRBV19 to TRBJ1-3; maybe TRBD1 (6 bases). Germline CDR1 is LNHDA and CDR2 is SQIVND (reference sequence). Trimming removed 4 bases from V and 4 bases from J, with 17 bases in between. The CDR3 length is 16 residues.

This chain joins TRBV6-5 and TRBJ2-1; tentative D call: TRBD2 (6 bases). This CDR3 is built from 13 residues. Germline lookup yields CDR1 MNHEY and CDR2 SVGAGI. The germline V and J ends were trimmed by 6 bases and 8 bases, with 14 bases remaining between them. DNA of the CDR3: TGTGCCAGCAGCCTTACTTGGGGGGATGAGCAGTTCTTC. Residues: CASSLTWGDEQFF.

The chain links TRBV5-5 to TRBJ2-5; no firm D call. The DNA matches TRBJ2-7 better at its end, which makes the J call doubtful. Per the germline V gene, CDR1 is SGHKS and CDR2 is YYEKEE (reference sequence). The CDR3 consists of 13 residues. The CDR3 bases are TGTGCCAGCAGCTTTAACAGTCCCTACGAGCAGTACTTC. The encoded protein is CASSFNSPYEQYF.

As DNA, the CDR3 is TGCGCCAGCAGCCCGTTGCCGCAGGGGGCTAACTATGGCTACACCTTC. Amino acids: CASSPLPQGANYGYTF. The chain has TRBV4-1 and TRBJ1-2; TRBD1 aligns across 7 bases. Looked up from germline, CDR1 is MGHRA and CDR2 is YSYEKL. This CDR3 has 16 residues. With V trimmed by 4 bases and J by 0 bases, 8 bases remained unmatched.

This clone was observed a single time. The chain employs TRBV18 and TRBJ2-7; 7 bases are shared with TRBD2. J was trimmed by 0 bases and V by 0 bases; bases with no gene match: 2. Germline V gene lookup returns CDR1 KGHSH and CDR2 LQKENI. The CDR3 length is 15 residues. CDR3 in amino acids: CASSPPTSISYEQYF. CDR3 bases: TGTGCCAGCTCACCACCGACTAGCATCTCCTACGAGCAGTACTTC.

V is TRBV7-9 and J is TRBJ2-5, with TRBD2 matching over 8 bases. The CDR3 contains 15 residues. Germline V gives CDR1 SEHNR, CDR2 FQNEAQ (reference sequence). Trimming at V came to 4 bases and at J to 1 base, leaving 5 bases not matched to a gene. The CDR3 DNA follows: TGTGCCAGCAGCTCGGGGGGGGCCACCCAAGAGACCCAGTACTTC. It specifies CASSSGGATQETQYF. The variable domain in full, with the rest retrieved from reference TRBV7-9 and TRBJ2-5, is DTGVSQNPRHKITKRGQNVTFRCDPISEHNRLYWYRQTLGQGPEFLTYFQNEAQLEKSRLLSDRFSAERPKGSFSTLEIQRTEQGDSAMYLCASSSGGATQETQYFGPGTRLLVL.

The chain uses TRBV6-5 and TRBJ2-7; 7 positions agree with TRBD2. Germline lookup yields CDR1 MNHEY and CDR2 SVGAGI. The junction had 8 bases not matched to a gene; V was cut back by 6 bases and J by 0 bases. The CDR3 is made up of 15 amino acids. The CDR3 coding sequence is TGTGCCAGCAGATCCCTAGCGGCCTCCTCCTACGAGCAGTACTTC. Translated, it gives CASRSLAASSYEQYF.

The chain carries TRBV13 and TRBJ2-4; tentatively, D is TRBD2 (5 bases). In germline, CDR1 is PRHDT, CDR2 FYEKMQ (reference sequence). The V gene lost 0 bases and the J gene lost 8 bases, with 5 bases spanning the gap. The CDR3 runs to 12 residues. Written as DNA, the CDR3 is TGTGCCAGCAGCTTAGGGGACTACATTCAGTACTTC. As protein: CASSLGDYIQYF.

J is TRBJ2-1 and V is TRBV11-2; tentative D call: TRBD1 (5 bases). V was pared by 2 bases and J by 1 base, with 9 bases between. Germline CDR1 and CDR2: SGHAT and FQNNGV. The CDR3 has 15 amino acids. The DNA for the CDR3 is TGTGCCAGCAGCTTACTGGACAAGTCCTACAATGAGCAGTTCTTC. Its translation is CASSLLDKSYNEQFF.

This clone was seen more than once but under ten times. CDR3 DNA sequence: TGTGCCAGCAGCCTACGGGTAGCGGGAGGGGTGTGGTACGAGCAGTACTTC. Amino acid sequence: CASSLRVAGGVWYEQYF. The V gene is TRBV11-2, the J gene TRBJ2-7, with 11 nucleotides matching TRBD2. Germline lookup yields CDR1 SGHAT and CDR2 FQNNGV. V gave up 5 bases and J gave up 4 bases; unmatched junction bases: 13. CDR3 size: 17 residues.

The CDR3 region is CASSPAVGGEAFF. For the CDR3, the DNA is TGTGCCAGCTCACCCGCGGTAGGGGGGGAGGCTTTCTTT. The chain uses TRBV18 and TRBJ1-1; possible D gene TRBD1, 6 bases. The V gene lost 3 bases and the J gene lost 11 bases, with 16 bases spanning the gap. This CDR3 has 13 residues. The germline V gene encodes CDR1 KGHSH and CDR2 LQKENI.

The chain links TRBV5-6 to TRBJ2-3, with a tentative D call TRBD2 (6 bases). CDR3 size: 13 residues. The V end lost 2 bases, the J end lost 7 bases, and 11 bases lay between the germline ends. Germline CDR1 reads SGHDT; CDR2 reads YYEEEE. Here the CDR3 reads CASSFAGGNTQYF. The CDR3 DNA sequence: TGTGCCAGCAGCTTTGCGGGCGGGAATACGCAGTATTTT.

The chain combines TRBV6-5 with TRBJ2-1, with TRBD2 as a possible D gene (6 bases). This CDR3 region has 13 residues. The germline V gene encodes CDR1 MNHEY and CDR2 SVGAGI. V was pared by 8 bases and J by 7 bases, with 15 bases between. The CDR3 region is CASQTRLGNEQFF. The CDR3, as DNA: TGTGCCAGCCAGACTAGATTGGGGAATGAGCAGTTCTTC.

The CDR3 here is CASSETGGGTEAFF. In DNA form, the CDR3 reads TGTGCCAGCAGTGAAACAGGGGGCGGAACTGAAGCTTTCTTT. The chain employs TRBV6-1 and TRBJ1-1, with TRBD1 matching 9 bases. The CDR3 length is 14 residues. Germline V lookup: CDR1 MNHNS, CDR2 SASEGT. With 2 bases clipped from V and 5 bases from J, the junction kept 3 bases outside the gene matches.